The 14 T cell receptor beta chains reported below all come from one sample, sequenced in a study of T-cell memory formation after mild COVID-19. TCRdb reprocessed the 5' RACE reads via MiXCR and lists one record per CDR3 protein. This sample has some 160,000 distinct CDR3 sequences, with 10% to 15% found just once. The material sequenced was PBMCs or a T cell subset sorted from them (not recorded which). These receptors all stem from a man aged 18 to 30 who had mild COVID-19 (a few samples of this study predate the infection). Cell type and time point are not known.

This clonotype was seen only a few times. The chain uses TRBV2 and TRBJ2-7; no definite D call. The CDR3 contains 13 residues. Germline CDR1 and CDR2: SNHLY and FYNNEI. Trimming took off 4 bases at V and 4 bases at J, with 11 bases between the two ends. The CDR3 nucleotides read TGTGCCAGCAGTGCTCGGCGCTTGTACGAGCAGTACTTC. Translation gives CASSARRLYEQYF.

This sequence joins TRBV10-3 and TRBJ2-2; TRBD2 is a possible D gene (6 bases). Germline-derived CDR1 and CDR2 are ENHRY and SYGVKD. V was trimmed by 5 bases and J by 2 bases, leaving 9 bases between them. There are 14 residues in the CDR3. The CDR3 loop is CAISPGLNTGELFF. The CDR3 bases are TGTGCCATCAGTCCGGGACTCAACACCGGGGAGCTGTTTTTT.

This clonotype was seen more than once but under ten times. Written as DNA, the CDR3 is TGTGCCAGCAGCCGAAAGGGTGGGGTCGATGACTATGGCTACACCTTC. It specifies CASSRKGGVDDYGYTF. The chain couples TRBV11-2 to TRBJ1-2; no clear D gene. This CDR3 contains 16 residues. CDR1 and CDR2 from the germline V gene are SGHAT and FQNNGV. The V and J ends lost 5 bases and 3 bases respectively, with 19 bases between them.

This clonotype was counted only a few times. The chain is built from TRBV7-6 and TRBJ2-2, with D uncertain. V was clipped by 3 bases and J by 5 bases, with 4 bases between them. There are 12 residues in the CDR3. Looked up from germline, CDR1 is SGHVS and CDR2 is FNYEAQ. CDR3 sequence (DNA): TGTGCCAGCAGCTTTCCTACCGGGGAGCTGTTTTTT. Translating gives CASSFPTGELFF.

The table lists this clonotype with a few counts. This chain joins TRBV3-1 and TRBJ2-3, with D unresolved. Germline CDR1 LGHDT, CDR2 YNNKEL (reference sequence). This CDR3 region has 13 residues. Trimming pared 1 base from V and 5 bases from J, leaving 7 bases between. CDR3 loop: CASSQANKDTQYF. In DNA form, the CDR3 reads TGTGCCAGCAGCCAAGCCAATAAAGATACGCAGTATTTT.

This clonotype was found a few times. CDR3 in DNA: TGTGCCAGCAGTTTAGGGGGGGGACAGGGAACAGATACGCAGTATTTT. Its translation: CASSLGGGQGTDTQYF. The J gene is TRBJ2-3, the V gene TRBV12-3 or TRBV12-4, with 9 bases identical to TRBD1. There are 16 residues in the CDR3. Losses at the gene ends were 1 base for V and 3 bases for J; bases not matched to a gene: 5.

This clonotype has a handful of counts. The V call is TRBV20-1, the J call TRBJ2-3; D uncertain. The V gene lost 5 bases and the J gene lost 0 bases, with 9 bases spanning the gap. CDR3 length: 13 amino acids. Germline values: CDR1 DFQATT, CDR2 SNEGSKA (reference sequence). CDR3 loop: CSASTESTDTQYF. CDR3 coding DNA: TGCAGTGCTTCCACAGAAAGCACAGATACGCAGTATTTT.

This clonotype appeared many times. The chain employs TRBV27 and TRBJ2-7; TRBD1 matches at 8 bases. This CDR3 region has 16 residues. V gave up 8 bases and J gave up 6 bases; unmatched junction bases: 18. Germline CDR1 reads MNHEY; CDR2 reads SMNVEV (reference sequence). Written as DNA, the CDR3 is TGTGCCAGCCTGAGAGAACCGGGACAGGAGCCCTCCGAGCAGTACGTC. This translates into CASLREPGQEPSEQYV.

The chain employs TRBV20-1 and TRBJ2-3, with D possibly being TRBD2 (6 bases). The CDR3 is 13 amino acids. Germline values: CDR1 DFQATT, CDR2 SNEGSKA (reference sequence). V was trimmed by 3 bases and J by 5 bases, leaving 12 bases between them. Written as DNA, the CDR3 is TGCAGTGCTAGCCCTACAGCGGGAGATACGCAGTATTTT. Protein product: CSASPTAGDTQYF.

In its sample, this clonotype was seen a few times. The chain links TRBV7-2 to TRBJ1-1; maybe TRBD1 (5 bases). The CDR3 loop spans 14 amino acids. CDR1 and CDR2 from the germline V gene are SGHTA and FQGNSA. The ends were cut back, 3 bases at V and 9 bases at J, with 17 bases in the middle. DNA of the CDR3: TGTGCCAGCAGCTTTATGACTACTCGACAGAAAGCTTTCTTT. Amino acid sequence: CASSFMTTRQKAFF.

This sequence joins TRBV29-1 and TRBJ2-5, with TRBD2 identical over 7 bases. Per the germline V gene, CDR1 is SQVTM and CDR2 is ANQGSEA. The CDR3 loop spans 12 amino acids. The V and J ends lost 7 bases and 5 bases, in that order; junction bases with no gene match: 7. CDR3 DNA: TGCAGCGCCTGGCGGGGGAAGGAGACCCAGTACTTC. As protein: CSAWRGKETQYF.

The rearrangement links TRBV27 to TRBJ2-7; 7 bases are shared with TRBD1. The germline V gene encodes CDR1 MNHEY and CDR2 SMNVEV (reference sequence). Trimming took 6 bases from V and 3 from J; bases not matched to a gene: 11. The length of the CDR3 is 15 residues. The CDR3: CASRKQGFENYEQYF. The DNA of the CDR3 is TGTGCCAGCAGGAAACAGGGGTTCGAGAACTACGAGCAGTACTTC.

This sequence joins TRBV5-5 and TRBJ1-4; TRBD1 might be the D (5 bases). Trimming removed 5 bases at V and 8 bases at J, with 16 bases between. The CDR3 contains 14 residues. From germline, CDR1 is SGHKS and CDR2 YYEKEE (reference sequence). The CDR3, as DNA: TGTGCCAGCAGGAGGCCGGGGACCGACGAAAAACTGTTTTTT. It encodes CASRRPGTDEKLFF.

In its sample, this clonotype was seen a few times. The chain is built from TRBV4-3 and TRBJ2-5; possible D gene TRBD2, 6 bases. The CDR3 extends over 15 amino acids. The germline V and J ends were trimmed by 1 base and 4 bases, with 13 bases remaining between them. CDR1 is LGHNA and CDR2 is YSLEER in the germline V gene. The CDR3 loop is CASSQAPVEGETQYF. The CDR3 nucleotides read TGCGCCAGCAGCCAAGCCCCGGTGGAGGGAGAGACCCAGTACTTC.